Listed below are T cell receptor beta chains from one sample, sequenced in a study of blood T cell repertoires in COVID-19. Method: immunoSEQ multiplex PCR; TCRdb's copy keeps in-frame clones and lacks some. The profile shows 60,000 to 70,000 clones, 88% of them singletons. Sequenced sample: peripheral blood. The receptors were gathered from a woman older than 75 with active COVID-19. Each CDR3 is given with its conserved first and last residue. Each record gives: V gene, D gene, clone size, J gene, CDR3 protein, CDR3 DNA. A D gene is named only where the DNA matches it firmly. Rows may omit the clone size; those that give it use once, few, many or a size class.

>TRBV19|.|.|TRBJ2-1
CASSIGGLIEQFF
TGTGCCAGTAGTATAGGGGGCTTGATTGAGCAGTTCTTC
>TRBV6-5|.|.|TRBJ2-2
CASLQGHGELFF
TGTGCCAGCCTTCAGGGACACGGGGAGCTGTTTTTT
>TRBV28|.|few|TRBJ1-1
CASSLGQNTEAFF
TGTGCCAGCAGTCTTGGACAGAACACTGAAGCTTTCTTT
>TRBV11-2|.|.|TRBJ2-7
CASSLVGTNYEQYF
TGTGCCAGCAGCTTAGTCGGGACAAACTACGAGCAGTACTTC
>TRBV7-3|TRBD2|.|TRBJ2-3
CASSSQTSGGARDTQYF
TGTGCCAGCAGCTCCCAAACCAGCGGGGGGGCCAGGGATACGCAGTATTTT
>TRBV10-1|.|.|TRBJ2-7
CASSTPGGRGGSKAF
TGCGCCAGCAGCACCCCCGGCGGCAGGGGCGGCAGTAAGGCCTTC
>TRBV4-3|.|.|TRBJ2-1
CASSQEGAGSYNEQFF
TGCGCCAGCAGCCAAGAGGGTGCAGGGTCCTACAATGAGCAGTTCTTC
>TRBV9|.|once|TRBJ2-7
CASSVGAENYEQYF
TGTGCCAGCAGCGTAGGCGCGGAGAACTACGAGCAGTACTTC
>TRBV5-1|.|.|TRBJ2-7
CASSLGAEYEQYF
TGCGCCAGCAGCTTAGGGGCGGAATACGAGCAGTACTTC
>TRBV11-1|.|.|TRBJ2-5
CASSFPGDETQYF
TGTGCCAGCAGCTTTCCCGGGGATGAGACCCAGTACTTC